Reported below is one TCR beta chain. The target antigen is unknown. The table came from immunoSEQ multiplex PCR; TCRdb's copy has only in-frame clones and leaves some out. The sample includes approximately 1.5 million clones, approximately 98% of them seen just once. These data are taken from a study of shared clonotypes between healthy human individuals. Study context: Per-donor plates numbered three CD4 naive, three CD4 memory, two CD8 naive and one CD8 memory. Study conclusions and caveats: Naive subsets generally had larger estimated richness than memory subsets. Only blood was sampled, and tissue TCR repertoires likely differ from blood ones.

Germline V gene lookup returns CDR1 SNHLY and CDR2 FYNNEI. V was clipped by 2 bases and J by 0 bases, with 11 bases between them. There are 15 residues in the CDR3. Sequenced material: naive CD4+ T cells sorted from blood. Subset in this sample: CD45RA+ positively selected. The rearrangement links TRBV2 to TRBJ2-7; either TRBD1 or TRBD2 may supply D (5 bases each). This sequence originates from a man between 25 and 39 years old in good health. In DNA, the CDR3 is TGTGCCAGCAGTGAATGGGACGCTTCCTCCTACGAGCAGTACTTC. Translation gives CASSEWDASSYEQYF.